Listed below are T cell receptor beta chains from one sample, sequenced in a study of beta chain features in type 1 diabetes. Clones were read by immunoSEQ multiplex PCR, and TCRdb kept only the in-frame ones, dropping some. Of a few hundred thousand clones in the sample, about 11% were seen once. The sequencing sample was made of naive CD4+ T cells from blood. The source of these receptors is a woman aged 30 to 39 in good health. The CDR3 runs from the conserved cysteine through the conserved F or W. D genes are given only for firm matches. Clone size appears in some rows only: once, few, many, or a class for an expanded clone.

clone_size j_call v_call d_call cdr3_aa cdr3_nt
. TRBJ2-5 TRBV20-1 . CSASWAETQYF TGCAGTGCTAGCTGGGCAGAGACCCAGTACTTC
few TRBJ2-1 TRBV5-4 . CASSLSADNEQFF TGTGCCAGCAGCTTGTCTGCGGACAATGAGCAGTTCTTC
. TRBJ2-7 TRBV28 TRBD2 CASSLIAGGAIYEQYF TGTGCCAGCAGTTTAATCGCGGGAGGGGCTATCTACGAGCAGTACTTC
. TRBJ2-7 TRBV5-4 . CASSLGGRSYEQYF TGTGCCAGCAGCTTGGGGGGGCGATCCTACGAGCAGTACTTC
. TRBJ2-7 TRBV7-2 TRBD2 CASSELAGGQEQYF TGTGCCAGCAGCGAACTAGCGGGAGGTCAAGAGCAGTACTTC
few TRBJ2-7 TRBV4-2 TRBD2 CASSQDLVAGEGEQYF TGTGCCAGCAGCCAAGATCTTGTAGCGGGAGAGGGCGAGCAGTACTTC
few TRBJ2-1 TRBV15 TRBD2 CATSRKLAGVGNEQFF TGTGCCACCAGCAGAAAACTAGCGGGAGTGGGTAATGAGCAGTTCTTC
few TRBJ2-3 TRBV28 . CASSLTPGGAADTQYF TGTGCCAGCAGTTTAACCCCGGGGGGCGCGGCAGATACGCAGTATTTT
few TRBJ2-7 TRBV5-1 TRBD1 CASSLGGTGSYEQYF TGCGCCAGCAGCTTAGGCGGGACAGGATCCTACGAGCAGTACTTC
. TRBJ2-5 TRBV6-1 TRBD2 CASSNLGGVETQYF TGTGCCAGCAGCAATTTGGGGGGGGTGGAGACCCAGTACTTC
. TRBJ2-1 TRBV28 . CASSIQYNEQFF TGTGCCAGCAGCATCCAGTACAATGAGCAGTTCTTC